These 15 T cell receptor beta chains share one sample of origin, sequenced in a study of blood T cells in healthy people across ages. Sample-barcoded 5' priming and a J-beta primer mix drove a second PCR of about 7 to 12 cycles. TCRdb itself ran the 5' RACE reads through MiXCR, one entry per CDR3 protein. The table includes about 570,000 distinct CDR3 sequences, around 27% detected once. These data are also associated with another study on T cells of mothers and their children.

Sequenced input: blood. These TCRs come from a boy between 2 and 10 years old in good health.

This clonotype came up a few times. V usage is TRBV7-9 and J usage is TRBJ2-3, with TRBD2 matching over 7 bases. Germline V gene data show CDR1 as SEHNR and CDR2 as FQNEAQ (reference sequence). V shed 4 bases, J shed 8 bases, and the junction held 9 bases outside the gene matches. This CDR3 region has 14 residues. CDR3 sequence reads: CASSYQGASGTQYF. The CDR3 DNA is TGTGCCAGCAGCTACCAAGGGGCTAGCGGTACGCAGTATTTT.

The chain joins TRBV4-3 to TRBJ2-2; D unresolved. This CDR3 comprises 14 residues. Looked up from germline, CDR1 is LGHNA and CDR2 is YSLEER. V lost 4 bases and J 3 bases, leaving 9 bases between the germline ends. CDR3 region: CASSRRFDTGELFF. CDR3 in DNA: TGCGCCAGCAGCCGAAGATTTGACACCGGGGAGCTGTTTTTT.

CDR3 nucleotides: TGTGCCAGCAGCCAAGATGGGGGCTCACCCCTCCACTTT. The encoded protein is CASSQDGGSPLHF. The chain links TRBV4-2 to TRBJ1-6, with D perhaps matching TRBD1 (6 bases). Trimming took off 0 bases at V and 10 bases at J, with 7 bases between the two ends. CDR1 and CDR2 (germline): LGHNA, YNFKEQ. This CDR3 has 13 residues.

The rearrangement links TRBV9 to TRBJ1-2; D is ambiguous. Trimming stripped 0 bases from V and 0 bases from J, with 6 bases between. The CDR3 is made up of 14 amino acids. From germline, CDR1 is SGDLS and CDR2 YYNGEE. The CDR3 sequence is CASSVGRANYGYTF. The CDR3 region has the DNA TGTGCCAGCAGCGTAGGGCGAGCTAACTATGGCTACACCTTC.

This clonotype was counted only a few times. A read error may account for a junction end that differs from germline. This chain links TRBV4-3 with TRBJ2-1; D is possibly TRBD2 (6 bases). CDR3 length: 17 residues. Germline V lookup: CDR1 LGHNA, CDR2 YSLEER. CDR3 sequence (DNA): TGCACCAGCAGCCAAGATTGGCTAGCGTTCTCCTACAATGAGCAGTTCTTC. This encodes CTSSQDWLAFSYNEQFF.

The gene calls are TRBV7-9 and TRBJ2-1; D is ambiguous. The CDR3 has 14 residues. In germline, CDR1 is SEHNR, CDR2 FQNEAQ (reference sequence). Trimming cost V 5 bases and J 4 bases, with 12 bases left between them. CDR3 bases: TGTGCCAGCAGCCACGAGATAGCTTACAATGAGCAGTTCTTC. It is translated as CASSHEIAYNEQFF. Together with reference TRBV7-9 and TRBJ2-1, the CDR3 gives the full variable domain: DTGVSQNPRHKITKRGQNVTFRCDPISEHNRLYWYRQTLGQGPEFLTYFQNEAQLEKSRLLSDRFSAERPKGSFSTLEIQRTEQGDSAMYLCASSHEIAYNEQFFGPGTRLTVL.

The V gene is TRBV3-1, the J gene TRBJ1-2, with D maybe TRBD1 (5 bases). The CDR3 is made up of 13 amino acids. Germline V gene lookup returns CDR1 LGHDT and CDR2 YNNKEL (reference sequence). Trimming pared 4 bases from V and 8 bases from J, leaving 14 bases between. CDR3: CASSRQGVGGYTF. CDR3 nucleotide sequence: TGTGCCAGCAGCCGGCAGGGTGTGGGGGGCTACACCTTC.

This clonotype has just a few counts. The chain recombines TRBV5-1 with TRBJ2-3; possibly TRBD1 for D (6 bases). V gave up 0 bases and J gave up 2 bases, with 7 bases separating them. The CDR3 has 14 amino acids. Germline CDR1 and CDR2: SGHRS and YFSETQ. The CDR3 DNA follows: TGCGCCAGCAGCTTGGAGGGGGACACAGATACGCAGTATTTT. Its translation is CASSLEGDTDTQYF.

This chain links TRBV7-2 with TRBJ2-3, with TRBD2 as a possible D gene (6 bases). In germline, CDR1 is SGHTA, CDR2 FQGNSA. CDR3 size: 17 residues. V shed 0 bases and J shed 0 bases, with 13 bases lying between them. CDR3 sequence reads: CASSLALAPTSTDTQYF. The CDR3 DNA follows: TGTGCCAGCAGCTTAGCGCTAGCGCCAACTAGCACAGATACGCAGTATTTT. Using reference TRBV7-2 and TRBJ2-3 for the parts outside the CDR3, the full variable domain is GAGVSQSPSNKVTEKGKDVELRCDPISGHTALYWYRQSLGQGLEFLIYFQGNSAPDKSGLPSDRFSAERTGGSVSTLTIQRTQQEDSAVYLCASSLALAPTSTDTQYFGPGTRLTVL.

The chain recombines TRBV5-1 with TRBJ2-3, with 9 bases aligning to TRBD1. The J segment lost 14 bases and the V segment lost 3 bases, leaving 4 bases of the junction unmatched. The germline V gene has CDR1 SGHRS and CDR2 YFSETQ. The CDR3 has 11 amino acids. The CDR3 nucleotides are TGCGCCAGCAGCTCCGGGACAGGGTTGTATTTT. It encodes CASSSGTGLYF.

This clonotype was found a few times. V usage is TRBV15 and J usage is TRBJ2-3, with 8 positions matching TRBD1. CDR1 and CDR2 (germline): LNHNV, YYDKDF (reference sequence). J lost 4 bases, V lost 4 bases, and 4 bases had no gene match. This CDR3 has 14 amino acids. DNA of the CDR3: TGTGCCACCAGCACAAGGACAGGGCCAGATACGCAGTATTTT. Amino acids: CATSTRTGPDTQYF.

Concerning this clonotype itself: One end of the junction is discordant with germline, which a read error may explain. This sequence joins TRBV6-2 or TRBV6-3 and TRBJ2-5; TRBD1 is a possible D gene (6 bases). This CDR3 comprises 11 residues. Per the germline V gene, CDR1 is MNHEY and CDR2 is SVGEGT. The CDR3 spells CASSYGQKPFF. CDR3 sequence (DNA): TGTGCCAGCAGTTATGGACAGAAACCGTTCTTC.

A remark on this clonotype: One end of the junction is discordant with germline, which a read error may explain. The rearrangement links TRBV18 to TRBJ1-1; TRBD1 matches at 7 bases. In germline, CDR1 is KGHSH, CDR2 LQKENI. CDR3 length: 15 residues. The DNA for the CDR3 is TGTGCCAGCTCACCACCGAAGGGGGCGGCCACTGAAACTTTCTTT. Translation: CASSPPKGAATETFF.

The J gene is TRBJ2-3, the V gene TRBV7-2, with TRBD2 matching 8 bases. The CDR3 runs to 16 residues. V lost 4 bases and J lost 7; bases outside the gene matches: 13. Looked up from germline, CDR1 is SGHTA and CDR2 is FQGNSA. The CDR3 sequence is CASSSTRSGSVNTQYF. In DNA form, the CDR3 reads TGTGCCAGCAGCTCGACGCGAAGCGGGAGCGTAAATACGCAGTATTTT.

CDR3 protein: CASSLGMLEKLFF. Written as DNA, the CDR3 is TGTGCCAGCAGCTTGGGCATGTTGGAAAAACTGTTTTTT. The J gene is TRBJ1-4, the V gene TRBV7-9; the D is unclear. Trimming left V 3 bases short and J 8 bases short, with 10 bases between. The CDR3 is made up of 13 amino acids. Germline CDR1 SEHNR, CDR2 FQNEAQ (reference sequence).